These 3 T cell receptor beta chains share one sample of origin, sequenced in a study of cytomegalovirus exposure and HLA in healthy donors. The PCR was carried out with 60 Vbeta primers and 13 Jbeta primers. Some clones are missing from TCRdb's copy, which holds only in-frame ones; the method was immunoSEQ multiplex PCR. The top ten clones hold about 4.3% of a sample with approximately 120,000 clones, about two thirds of them seen once. Sequencing was carried out using PBMCs. The receptors derive from a man aged 55 to 70 in good health and CMV-seropositive.

The chain is built from TRBV5-1 and TRBJ1-5; 10 bases are shared with TRBD1. The CDR3 contains 15 residues. J lost 6 bases, V lost 4 bases, and 7 bases had no gene match. Germline CDR1 and CDR2: SGHRS and YFSETQ. The CDR3 DNA sequence: TGCGCCAGCAGCCTGGGACAGGGGACAGGTCAGCCCCAGCATTTT. It yields the protein CASSLGQGTGQPQHF.

The V gene is TRBV19, the J gene TRBJ1-2; no definite D call. Trimming removed 4 bases from V and 0 bases from J, with 3 bases in between. The CDR3 contains 12 residues. Per germline, CDR1 LNHDA and CDR2 SQIVND (reference sequence). CDR3 sequence reads: CASSRANYGYTF. For the CDR3, the DNA is TGTGCCAGTAGTAGAGCTAACTATGGCTACACCTTC.

This chain uses TRBV5-1 with TRBJ2-3, with 12 bases that match TRBD2. In germline, CDR1 is SGHRS, CDR2 YFSETQ. CDR3 length: 15 amino acids. J lost 7 bases, V lost 2 bases, and 5 bases had no gene match. CDR3 coding DNA: TGCGCCAGCAGCTTTGGGACTAGCGGGTTTAATACGCAGTATTTT. Residues: CASSFGTSGFNTQYF.